Listed below are T cell receptor beta chains from one sample, sequenced in a study of cytomegalovirus exposure and HLA in healthy donors. This table comes from immunoSEQ multiplex PCR, and its TCRdb copy is limited to in-frame clones, with some not included. This repertoire shows tens of thousands of clones, 76% found once; its top ten account for 1.4%. Material for sequencing was PBMCs. Every receptor here comes from a male donor in good health and CMV-seronegative. The CDR3 runs from the conserved cysteine through the conserved F or W. Each record gives: D gene, J gene, clone size, V gene, CDR3 length, CDR3 DNA, CDR3 protein. A D gene is named only where the DNA matches it firmly. Part of the rows lack a size; the others show once, few, many or a class for expanded clones.

- TRBJ1-6 - TRBV5-4 17 TGTGCCAGCAGCTTTAATGGGGAGAGCTCCTATAATTCACCCCTCCACTTT CASSFNGESSYNSPLHF
TRBD1 TRBJ1-1 - TRBV6-5 14 TGTGCCAGCATGCGACCCAGGGACAGTACTGAAGCTTTCTTT CASMRPRDSTEAFF
TRBD1 TRBJ1-5 - TRBV18 16 TGTGCCAGCTCACCCCGTACGGGACAGGGAGAGGAACCCCAGCATTTT CASSPRTGQGEEPQHF
- TRBJ1-4 - TRBV27 14 TGTGCCAGCAGCGACATTTCAACTAATGAAAAACTGTTTTTT CASSDISTNEKLFF
TRBD1 TRBJ2-2 - TRBV11-3 15 TGTGCCAGCAGCCCCAATCAGGGGGTTACCGGGGAGCTGTTTTTT CASSPNQGVTGELFF
TRBD1 TRBJ1-4 - TRBV27 17 TGTGCCAGCAGTTTACGCCCCAACAGGGGAACTAATGAAAAACTGTTTTTT CASSLRPNRGTNEKLFF
- TRBJ1-5 - TRBV10-1 11 TGCGCCAGCCCGGGGGAGGAGCCCCAGCATTTT CASPGEEPQHF
TRBD1 TRBJ2-3 - TRBV15 16 TGTGCCACCAGCAGAGACCGGGACAGGGGCACAGATACGCAGTATTTT CATSRDRDRGTDTQYF
TRBD1 TRBJ1-2 once TRBV19 14 TGTGCCAGCAAGTTAGGAACAGGGGTCTATGGCTACACCTTC CASKLGTGVYGYTF
- TRBJ2-1 - TRBV20-1 10 TGCAGTGCGCAGAGGGATGAGCAGTTCTTC CSAQRDEQFF
TRBD2 TRBJ2-5 - TRBV2 16 TGTGCCAGCCCGGGGCGCGGACTAGCGGGACCAGAGACCCAGTACTTC CASPGRGLAGPETQYF
TRBD2 TRBJ2-7 - TRBV7-3 13 TGTGCCAGCACCCTAGCGGGGAAATACGAGCAGTACTTC CASTLAGKYEQYF
- TRBJ2-7 - TRBV27 16 TGTGCCAGCAGTTTCTCAAGCGGCCAGAGAACTTACGAGCAGTACTTC CASSFSSGQRTYEQYF
- TRBJ2-6 - TRBV18 16 TGTGCCAGCTCACCGGGACATTTCGCTGGGGCCAACGTCCTGACTTTC CASSPGHFAGANVLTF
TRBD1 TRBJ1-1 once TRBV27 15 TGTGCCAGCAGTTCCTACGAGGTACAGGGGACTGAAGCTTTCTTT CASSSYEVQGTEAFF
TRBD1 TRBJ1-3 - TRBV10-3 13 TGTGCCACCACCGGGACAGCCGGAAACACCATATATTTT CATTGTAGNTIYF
- TRBJ1-6 - TRBV6-5 14 TGTGCCAGCAGTTCCGGGACATCTAATTCACCCCTCCACTTT CASSSGTSNSPLHF
TRBD1 TRBJ1-4 - TRBV19 16 TGTGCCAGTAGTATAGATTGGGACAGGGATAATGAAAAACTGTTTTTT CASSIDWDRDNEKLFF
- TRBJ2-7 - TRBV28 14 TGTGCCAGCAGTTATTTGGACAGCACCTACGAGCAGTACTTC CASSYLDSTYEQYF
- TRBJ1-1 - TRBV5-6 14 TGTGCCAGCAGCTTGGGGGCAGGGTGGCCTGAAGCTTTCTTT CASSLGAGWPEAFF
TRBD1 TRBJ1-4 - TRBV4-3 15 TGCGCCAGCAGCCAAGACGGGACAGTAGGCGAAAAACTGTTTTTT CASSQDGTVGEKLFF
- TRBJ2-5 - TRBV27 17 TGTGCCAGCAGTTTATCGATAACGGCCAGGAACCGGGGGACCCAGTACTTC CASSLSITARNRGTQYF
- TRBJ1-1 - TRBV5-8 14 TGTGCCAGCAGCTTTACAGGGAATCGATTAGAAGCTTTCTTT CASSFTGNRLEAFF
TRBD1 TRBJ1-1 - TRBV2 16 TGTGCCAGCAGTCTCCACAGGGGGCAAGGGAACACTGAAGCTTTCTTT CASSLHRGQGNTEAFF
- TRBJ1-1 once TRBV11-3 12 TGTGCCAGCAGCTTAGGACGGGGGATTGCTTTCTTT CASSLGRGIAFF
TRBD1 TRBJ1-4 - TRBV4-3 17 TGCGCCAGCAGCCCAGCATTATACAGGGGCTCGGGGGAAAAACTGTTTTTT CASSPALYRGSGEKLFF
TRBD1 TRBJ2-7 once TRBV6-1 14 TGTGCCAGCAGTGTTTACAGGGGGTCCTACGAGCAGTACTTC CASSVYRGSYEQYF
- TRBJ2-7 - TRBV5-1 17 TGCGCCAGCAGCTTGGGGATGTGGACAGTCGGGTCCTACGAGCAGTACTTC CASSLGMWTVGSYEQYF
TRBD1 TRBJ2-2 - TRBV5-1 15 TGCGCCAGCAGCCCGACAGGGGGCGACACCGGGGAGCTGTTTTTT CASSPTGGDTGELFF
TRBD1 TRBJ1-5 - TRBV19 12 TGTGCCAGTCGACAGGGGAATCAGCCCCAGCATTTT CASRQGNQPQHF
- TRBJ1-6 - TRBV5-5 17 TGTGCCAGCAGCGTGGCCACCGGGACACAGAATAATTCACCCCTCCACTTT CASSVATGTQNNSPLHF
TRBD1 TRBJ1-2 once TRBV5-1 16 TGCGCCAGCAGCTTGGCCCAGGGGGCAACTAACTATGGCTACACCTTC CASSLAQGATNYGYTF
- TRBJ1-5 - TRBV18 16 TGTGCCAGCTCACCCGGGAACAGCAATAGCAATCAGCCCCAGCATTTT CASSPGNSNSNQPQHF
TRBD1 TRBJ1-2 - TRBV13 13 TGTGCCAGCAGCCCCCCCACAGGGGGCGGCTACACCTTC CASSPPTGGGYTF
TRBD1 TRBJ2-1 - TRBV19 15 TGTGCCAGTACCCGAGGGGGACAGGGTCGGAATGAGCAGTTCTTC CASTRGGQGRNEQFF
- TRBJ2-7 once TRBV2 14 TGTGCCAGCAGTCCGAGAGGGCGCGCCTACGAGCAGTACTTC CASSPRGRAYEQYF
- TRBJ2-1 - TRBV5-6 15 TGTGCCAGCAGCTTGGGAATCCAAGCTTACAATGAGCAGTTCTTC CASSLGIQAYNEQFF
- TRBJ2-7 - TRBV7-9 15 TGTGCCAGCAGCTTTCGACGGGAAGGGACCTACGAGCAGTACTTC CASSFRREGTYEQYF
- TRBJ2-7 - TRBV9 13 TGTGCCAGCAGCGTCGGTCCCTCCTACGAGCAGTACTTC CASSVGPSYEQYF
TRBD1 TRBJ1-2 - TRBV6-1 19 TGTGCCAGCAGTGACGTGCCAGGGGGCAGGGGGCGCGGAGACTATGGCTACACCTTC CASSDVPGGRGRGDYGYTF
- TRBJ2-1 once TRBV25-1 13 TGTGCCAGCAGTTTGGCCCGTAGGAGTGAGCAGTTCTTC CASSLARRSEQFF
- TRBJ2-7 - TRBV19 14 TGTGCCAGTAGTATCGTCAGGGGCTCCTACGAGCAGTACTTC CASSIVRGSYEQYF
TRBD1 TRBJ2-3 - TRBV29-1 14 TGCAGCGCCCGCCGGGACAGTGGAGCCGATACGCAGTATTTT CSARRDSGADTQYF
- TRBJ2-1 - TRBV29-1 16 TGCAGCGTTGACCCACAGGGCTTCAAAGGGAGCAATGAGCAGTTCTTC CSVDPQGFKGSNEQFF
- TRBJ1-2 - TRBV4-3 14 TGCGCCAGCAGCCCAGGCTCCGGGGTCTATGGCTACACCTTC CASSPGSGVYGYTF
- TRBJ2-3 - TRBV5-1 15 TGCGCCAGCAGCTTGGATACGGGGGGCATAGATACGCAGTATTTT CASSLDTGGIDTQYF
TRBD1 TRBJ2-7 - TRBV7-2 15 TGTGCCAGCAGCTTCGGACAGGCTGGAACCTACGAGCAGTACTTC CASSFGQAGTYEQYF
TRBD1 TRBJ1-2 - TRBV19 15 TGTGCCAGTAGTACCCGGAGGCAGGGGGCATATGGCTACACCTTC CASSTRRQGAYGYTF
TRBD1 TRBJ2-7 once TRBV15 15 TGTGCCACCAGCAGAGCCTCGGGACAGGGTTACGAGCAGTACTTC CATSRASGQGYEQYF
- TRBJ2-5 - TRBV28 14 TGTGCCAGCTCGACCGGGACTAGGGGGCAGACCCAGTACTTC CASSTGTRGQTQYF
- TRBJ1-1 - TRBV7-9 12 TGTGCCAGCAGCTCTGGGAGCACTGAAGCTTTCTTT CASSSGSTEAFF
TRBD1 TRBJ2-7 once TRBV5-1 12 TGCGCCAGCAGCTTTACAGGGGACGAGCAGTACTTC CASSFTGDEQYF
- TRBJ1-1 - TRBV29-1 13 TGCAGCGTAATAGGAGGGAGGAACACTGAAGCTTTCTTT CSVIGGRNTEAFF
TRBD1 TRBJ2-7 - TRBV19 14 TGTGCCAGTACCAAGGACAGGTCCTCCTACGAGCAGTACTTC CASTKDRSSYEQYF
- TRBJ1-6 - TRBV7-3 14 TGTGCCAGCAGCTTAGGACTCAATAATTCACCCCTCCACTTT CASSLGLNNSPLHF
- TRBJ2-7 - TRBV7-2 13 TGTGCCAGCACCCAGACTAGTTTTGGCGAGCAGTACTTC CASTQTSFGEQYF
- TRBJ1-1 - TRBV4-3 16 TGCGCCAGCAGCCATCTCACTAGACAAGCGGGCACTGAAGCTTTCTTT CASSHLTRQAGTEAFF